Listed below are T cell receptor beta chains from one sample, sequenced in a study of T cell repertoires in cytomegalovirus infection. TCRdb itself ran the reads through MiXCR, one entry per CDR3 protein. This sample has fewer than 550,000 distinct CDR3 sequences; approximately 15% occur once, and the top ten carry about 24%. Sequencing was done on a sample of CD8+ T cells from PBMCs. The receptor source for this set is a human donor in good health (CMV status not recorded). Some clones in this sample may be carry-over from other donors' samples. CDR3s include the opening cysteine and the closing phenylalanine or tryptophan. The order of the fields is V gene, D gene, clone size, J gene, CDR3 protein, CDR3 DNA. A D gene is named only where the DNA matches it firmly. Rows give clone size only sometimes, using once, few, many, or a class for an expanded clone.

>TRBV2|TRBD1|few|TRBJ1-4
CASSAGTGPRANEKLFF
TGTGCCAGCAGTGCCGGGACAGGCCCCAGGGCTAATGAAAAACTGTTTTTT
>TRBV27|TRBD2|many|TRBJ2-1
CASSSILAGGPNEQFF
TGTGCCAGCAGTTCTATACTAGCGGGAGGGCCGAATGAGCAGTTCTTC
>TRBV6-1|.|many|TRBJ2-7
CASSVSRSDEQYF
TGTGCCAGCAGCGTCAGTCGGAGCGACGAGCAGTACTTC
>TRBV19|.|many|TRBJ1-5
CASSTPGRTVNQPQHF
TGTGCCAGTAGTACCCCGGGACGGACGGTAAATCAGCCCCAGCATTTT
>TRBV28|.|many|TRBJ2-1
CASSSLGELYNEQFF
TGTGCCAGCAGCTCCCTGGGGGAGCTCTACAATGAGCAGTTCTTC
>TRBV3-1|TRBD2|.|TRBJ2-1
CASSHRGPRLAGGPPYNEQFF
TGTGCCAGCAGCCACCGAGGACCGAGACTAGCGGGAGGGCCCCCCTACAATGAGCAGTTCTTC
>TRBV10-3|TRBD2|many|TRBJ2-7
CAISGPGGGRPYEQYF
TGTGCCATCAGTGGCCCCGGGGGCGGGAGGCCGTACGAGCAGTACTTC
>TRBV7-6|TRBD1|many|TRBJ2-7
CASSLDGQGGGYEQYF
TGTGCCAGCAGCTTAGACGGACAGGGGGGAGGCTACGAGCAGTACTTC
>TRBV27|TRBD2|few|TRBJ2-1
CASSLKTSQGVLYNEQFF
TGTGCCAGCAGTCTGAAGACTAGCCAGGGAGTATTATACAATGAGCAGTTCTTC
>TRBV6-1|.|many|TRBJ2-7
CASSEYRDRTYEQYF
TGTGCCAGCAGTGAATACCGGGACCGAACCTACGAGCAGTACTTC
>TRBV7-8|.|many|TRBJ2-1
CASAQLNYNEQFF
TGTGCCAGCGCTCAGCTGAACTACAATGAGCAGTTCTTC
>TRBV5-1|.|many|TRBJ2-1
CASSLRGGAGFYNEQFF
TGCGCCAGCAGCTTACGAGGGGGGGCAGGATTCTACAATGAGCAGTTCTTC
>TRBV4-1|TRBD1|many|TRBJ2-5
CASSQENNRGPETQYF
TGCGCCAGCAGCCAAGAAAATAACAGGGGGCCAGAGACCCAGTACTTC
>TRBV27|TRBD2|many|TRBJ2-3
CASRPGGLDTQYF
TGTGCCAGCCGCCCGGGGGGGCTAGATACGCAGTATTTT
>TRBV7-9|.|many|TRBJ2-5
CASSSGQSGGTQYF
TGTGCCAGCAGCTCGGGACAGTCGGGAGGGACCCAGTACTTC
>TRBV7-6|TRBD1|many|TRBJ1-5
CASSPDRGRQPQHF
TGTGCCAGCAGCCCCGACAGGGGGAGGCAGCCCCAGCATTTT
>TRBV27|TRBD1|few|TRBJ1-2
CASSLGQSFLGYTF
TGTGCCAGCAGTTTGGGACAGAGCTTTTTGGGCTACACCTTC
>TRBV6-5|.|few|TRBJ2-1
CASSYAEEQFF
TGTGCCAGCAGTTACGCGGAGGAGCAGTTCTTC
>TRBV12-3/TRBV12-4|TRBD2|many|TRBJ2-1
CASSYPRGERGASSYNEQFF
TGTGCCAGCAGTTACCCTCGGGGCGAGCGGGGGGCGAGCTCCTACAATGAGCAGTTCTTC
>TRBV14|TRBD1|.|TRBJ2-4
CASSQAPGGRNIQYF
TGTGCCAGCAGCCAAGCCCCAGGGGGCAGGAACATTCAGTACTTC
>TRBV9|.|few|TRBJ2-2
CASSVADSTGELFF
TGTGCCAGCAGCGTAGCTGATTCGACCGGGGAGCTGTTTTTT
>TRBV12-3/TRBV12-4|TRBD1|many|TRBJ2-1
CASRPPDRDNEQFF
TGTGCCAGCAGGCCGCCGGACAGGGACAATGAGCAGTTCTTC
>TRBV5-1|TRBD2|once|TRBJ2-7
CASSWTSGGNEQYF
TGCGCCAGCAGCTGGACTAGCGGGGGAAACGAGCAGTACTTC
>TRBV5-6|TRBD1|.|TRBJ1-2
CASSGTGVNYGYTF
TGTGCCAGCAGCGGGACAGGGGTTAACTATGGCTACACCTTC
>TRBV4-1|TRBD1|many|TRBJ2-7
CASSQDEGQGYEQYF
TGCGCCAGCAGCCAAGATGAAGGACAGGGGTACGAGCAGTACTTC
>TRBV28|.|.|TRBJ1-6
CASSFMGTSPLHF
TGTGCCAGCAGTTTTATGGGGACCTCACCCCTCCACTTT
>TRBV12-3/TRBV12-4|.|many|TRBJ2-7
CASTRSPPLTESSYEQYF
TGTGCCAGCACCCGGAGCCCACCCCTGACAGAAAGCTCCTACGAGCAGTACTTC
>TRBV7-9|TRBD2|few|TRBJ2-1
CASSSGLAADEQFF
TGTGCCAGCAGCTCTGGACTAGCCGCTGATGAGCAGTTCTTC
>TRBV7-8|TRBD2|many|TRBJ2-2
CASSLPGLAANTGELFF
TGTGCCAGCAGCTTACCCGGACTAGCGGCGAACACCGGGGAGCTGTTTTTT
>TRBV28|.|few|TRBJ2-7
CASSFPQAAPKQYF
TGTGCCAGCAGTTTTCCTCAGGCGGCCCCCAAGCAGTACTTC
>TRBV19|.|many|TRBJ1-2
CASSRGDGYTF
TGTGCCAGTAGTAGGGGAGATGGCTACACCTTC
>TRBV7-3|.|.|TRBJ2-5
CASGGGGQETQYF
TGTGCCAGCGGAGGAGGAGGCCAAGAGACCCAGTACTTC
>TRBV20-1|.|.|TRBJ1-2
CSARAGGFMPYGYTF
TGCAGTGCTAGAGCGGGTGGATTCATGCCCTATGGCTACACCTTC
>TRBV4-1|TRBD1|.|TRBJ1-1
CASSQRGQVVAEAFF
TGCGCCAGCAGCCAAAGGGGACAGGTGGTAGCTGAAGCTTTCTTT
>TRBV27|TRBD1|.|TRBJ2-7
CASSLSGTVYEQYF
TGTGCCAGCAGTTTATCCGGGACAGTTTACGAGCAGTACTTC
>TRBV7-8|.|.|TRBJ1-1
CASSFVGDGGLNNEAFF
TGTGCCAGCAGCTTTGTAGGGGACGGGGGGTTGAACAATGAAGCTTTCTTT
>TRBV24-1|.|.|TRBJ2-7
CATWARTPDEQYF
TGTGCCACCTGGGCCAGGACCCCTGACGAGCAGTACTTC
>TRBV5-5|.|few|TRBJ2-1
CASSLNSGSYNEQFF
TGTGCCAGCAGCCTTAATAGCGGCTCCTACAATGAGCAGTTCTTC
>TRBV5-1|.|few|TRBJ2-1
CASSPSERRGDRAHNEQFF
TGCGCCAGCAGCCCATCGGAACGGCGGGGGGACAGAGCTCACAATGAGCAGTTCTTC
>TRBV7-9|TRBD1|many|TRBJ2-6
CASSAPGQGPGANVLTF
TGTGCCAGCAGCGCGCCGGGACAGGGGCCTGGGGCCAACGTCCTGACTTTC
>TRBV7-2|.|many|TRBJ2-1
CASSLEGNYNEQFF
TGTGCCAGCAGCTTAGAAGGCAATTACAATGAGCAGTTCTTC
>TRBV7-3|TRBD2|many|TRBJ2-3
CASSSNGGSTDTQYF
TGTGCCAGCAGTTCAAACGGGGGGAGCACAGATACGCAGTATTTT
>TRBV13|TRBD1|few|TRBJ1-5
CASSLGTGSQPQHF
TGTGCCAGCAGCTTAGGGACAGGGTCGCAGCCCCAGCATTTT
>TRBV27|TRBD2|.|TRBJ2-7
CASSPSVAGISYEQYF
TGTGCCAGCAGTCCCTCGGTAGCGGGGATCTCCTACGAGCAGTACTTC
>TRBV27|TRBD2|many|TRBJ2-1
CASSGAGDGGAQFF
TGTGCCAGCAGTGGAGCGGGAGATGGGGGGGCTCAGTTCTTC
>TRBV12-5|TRBD1|many|TRBJ1-1
CASGDDREGSEAFF
TGTGCTAGTGGGGACGACAGGGAAGGATCTGAAGCTTTCTTT
>TRBV27|TRBD1|many|TRBJ2-1
CASSPGTGSDNEQFF
TGTGCCAGCAGTCCCGGGACAGGCTCTGACAATGAGCAGTTCTTC
>TRBV7-3|.|many|TRBJ2-5
CASSLGQGQQETQYF
TGTGCCAGCAGCTTAGGCCAGGGTCAACAAGAGACCCAGTACTTC
>TRBV7-9|.|few|TRBJ1-4
CASSSTGLEKLFF
TGTGCCAGCAGCTCGACAGGTTTGGAAAAACTGTTTTTT
>TRBV6-2/TRBV6-3|TRBD2|.|TRBJ2-2
CASTQLPGLDTGELFF
TGTGCCAGCACCCAACTGCCGGGACTAGACACCGGGGAGCTGTTTTTT
>TRBV6-5|TRBD2|.|TRBJ2-7
CASSILGGAGSSYVQYF
TGTGCCAGCAGTATATTGGGAGGGGCAGGGAGCTCCTACGTGCAGTACTTC
>TRBV10-3|TRBD2|.|TRBJ2-7
CAISGAASGREQYF
TGTGCCATCAGTGGGGCGGCTAGCGGGAGAGAGCAGTACTTC
>TRBV6-1|.|few|TRBJ2-7
CASSEEAASYEQYF
TGTGCCAGCAGTGAAGAAGCGGCCTCCTACGAGCAGTACTTC
>TRBV18|.|few|TRBJ1-6
CASSPGAGNNSPLHF
TGTGCCAGCTCACCGGGGGCAGGGAATAATTCACCCCTCCACTTT
>TRBV28|.|few|TRBJ2-7
CASSPRRDSTYEQYF
TGTGCCAGCAGCCCCCGCCGGGACTCGACCTACGAGCAGTACTTC
>TRBV11-2|TRBD1|.|TRBJ2-7
CASSFSGQGYYEQYF
TGTGCCAGCAGCTTCAGCGGACAGGGGTATTACGAGCAGTACTTC
>TRBV28|TRBD1|many|TRBJ2-7
CASSLPWTGNSYEQYF
TGTGCCAGCAGTTTACCGTGGACAGGGAACTCCTACGAGCAGTACTTC
>TRBV10-3|.|many|TRBJ2-7
CAISESTNSYEQYF
TGTGCCATCAGTGAGTCGACGAATTCCTACGAGCAGTACTTC
>TRBV15|TRBD2|many|TRBJ2-1
CATSSLSSGRQYNEQFF
TGTGCCACCAGCAGCCTCTCTAGCGGGAGACAGTACAATGAGCAGTTCTTC
>TRBV30|.|many|TRBJ1-2
CACPFRDNYGYTF
TGTGCCTGTCCCTTCCGGGACAACTATGGCTACACCTTC